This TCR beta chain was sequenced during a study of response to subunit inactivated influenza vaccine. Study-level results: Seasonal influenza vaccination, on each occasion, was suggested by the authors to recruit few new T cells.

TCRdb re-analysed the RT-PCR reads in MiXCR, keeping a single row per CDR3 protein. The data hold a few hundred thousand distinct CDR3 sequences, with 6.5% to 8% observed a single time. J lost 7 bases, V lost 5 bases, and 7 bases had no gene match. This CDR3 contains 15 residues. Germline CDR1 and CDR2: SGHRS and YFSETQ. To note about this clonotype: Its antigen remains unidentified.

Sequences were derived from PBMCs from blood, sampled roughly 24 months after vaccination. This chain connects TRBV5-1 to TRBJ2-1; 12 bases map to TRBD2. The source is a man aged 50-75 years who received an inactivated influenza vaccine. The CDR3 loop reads CASRPTSGSGNEQFF. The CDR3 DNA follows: TGCGCCAGCAGACCGACTAGCGGGAGTGGGAATGAGCAGTTCTTC. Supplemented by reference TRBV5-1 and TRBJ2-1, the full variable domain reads KAGVTQTPRYLIKTRGQQVTLSCSPISGHRSVSWYQQTPGQGLQFLFEYFSETQRNKGNFPGRFSGRQFSNSRSEMNVSTLELGDSALYLCASRPTSGSGNEQFFGPGTRLTVL.